This T cell receptor beta chain was observed in a study of blood T cell repertoires in COVID-19. Germline V gene data show CDR1 as LNHDA and CDR2 as SQIVND (reference sequence). The CDR3 runs to 13 residues. J gave up 1 base and V 6 bases, and 2 bases lay outside the gene matches. Some clones are missing from TCRdb's copy, which holds only in-frame ones; the method was immunoSEQ multiplex PCR. This sample has some 150,000 clones, with approximately 80% found just once. The genes are TRBV19 and TRBJ1-1; 7 bases agree with TRBD1. This TCR was sampled from a middle-aged man who had recovered from COVID-19. The material sequenced was PBMCs or T cells enriched from blood (not recorded which). CDR3 sequence (DNA): TGTGCCAGTAGGCAGGGGGGGAACACTGAAGCTTTCTTT. It codes for CASRQGGNTEAFF.